This T cell receptor (beta chain) came from a study of cytomegalovirus exposure and HLA in healthy donors. V lost 3 bases and J 7 bases, leaving 15 bases between the germline ends. The CDR3 is 14 residues long. The germline gives CDR1 GTSNPN, CDR2 SVGIG (reference sequence). PCR primers comprised 60 Vbeta and 13 Jbeta primers. Measured with immunoSEQ multiplex PCR; TCRdb has only the in-frame clones, and not every one. The sample has some 92,000 clones, 79% seen once. The sequenced material came from PBMCs. V is TRBV30 and J is TRBJ1-4; D is possibly TRBD1 (6 bases). This receptor was obtained from a man aged 30 to 39 in good health and CMV-seronegative. CDR3 nucleotide sequence: TGTGCCTGGAGCTTGGGGGCGGGGGTTGAAAAACTGTTTTTT. It is translated as CAWSLGAGVEKLFF.